This TCR beta chain was obtained from a study of OX40 agonist ivuxolimab in advanced cancers. At the level of the study: Melanoma, hepatocellular carcinoma, head and neck or renal cell cancer occurred in dose-escalation patients. Anti-PD-1, anti-PD-L1 or anti-CTLA-4 therapy given earlier was allowed, and around 40% had some. Regarding the study as a whole: Clonal expansion was seen in CD4+ and CD8+ blood T cells by week 6 at 0.1 to 3.0 mg/kg. More expanded clones were found, on average, in CD8+ than in CD4+ T cells.

With respect to this clone: The antigen is undetermined.

Using immunoSEQ multiplex PCR, the repertoire was profiled, and TCRdb retains in-frame clones only, with some absent. Altogether 49,000 or so clones are present, more than 65% being singletons, with the ten largest covering around 2.6%. The CDR3 has 16 residues. Germline CDR1 and CDR2: GTSNPN and SVGIG (reference sequence). V dropped 4 bases and J dropped 3 bases, with 19 bases sitting between them. J is TRBJ1-5 and V is TRBV30; D might be TRBD1 (6 bases). This TCR was sampled from an adult with an advanced solid tumor such as melanoma, head and neck, liver or kidney cancer. The sample was CD4+ or CD8+ T cells sorted from blood, taken in a trial of the OX40 agonist ivuxolimab. CDR3 nucleotides: TGTGCCTGGACTTCGGGGGGGCCCTTTTCCAATCAGCCCCAGCATTTT. Translated: CAWTSGGPFSNQPQHF.